This entry features one T cell receptor (beta chain) sequence. Its antigen remains unknown. PCR involved 60 Vbeta and 13 Jbeta primers. Only in-frame clones appear in the TCRdb table, and some are missing; sequencing was by immunoSEQ multiplex PCR. The sample lists fewer than 250,000 clones, approximately 70% seen once, with roughly 2.8% in the top ten. The sample belongs to a study of cytomegalovirus exposure and HLA in healthy donors. Study outcomes and limitations: Later analysis reportedly placed an Asian-associated ancestry cluster below the roughly 690-donor mean in N-insertions.

The source of this sequence is a woman in her 30s in good health and CMV-seropositive. The sequenced sample consisted of PBMCs.

CDR3 in amino acids: CASSLGGWGNQPQHF. For the CDR3, the DNA is TGTGCCAGCAGCCTTGGGGGGTGGGGAAATCAGCCCCAGCATTTT. This chain joins TRBV28 and TRBJ1-5; weak D call: TRBD1 (5 bases). V lost 6 bases, J lost 4 bases, and 16 bases lay in between. The CDR3 has 15 amino acids. Germline V CDR1 and CDR2: MDHEN, SYDVKM.